The 23 T cell receptor beta chains below were found in one sample sequenced in a study of CD8+ T cells in alopecia areata. The treatment here: oral pan-JAK inhibitor, 5-10 mg twice daily. TCR sequencing used cDNA made by reverse transcription of extracted RNA. Data came from immunoSEQ multiplex PCR; TCRdb stores just in-frame clones and leaves some out. The sample carries 90,000 or so clones, about 40% recorded once. The sequences come from CD8+ T cells sorted from blood, collected at week 24, from a patient treated with tofacitinib. Every receptor here comes from a human donor with alopecia areata.

The chain is built from TRBV9 and TRBJ2-7, with D perhaps matching TRBD1 or TRBD2 (5 bases each). This CDR3 is 15 amino acids long. Germline CDR1 SGDLS, CDR2 YYNGEE. The V end was cut by 6 bases, the J end by 1 base, with 17 bases between. CDR3 nucleotides: TGTGCCAGCACGCTTACAATGGGGGAATCCTACGAGCAGTACTTC. It encodes CASTLTMGESYEQYF.

The chain combines TRBV6-1 with TRBJ1-5; D possibly corresponds to TRBD1 (6 bases). The V end lost 2 bases, the J end lost 0 bases, and 17 bases lay between the germline ends. The CDR3 spans 18 residues. Germline values: CDR1 MNHNS, CDR2 SASEGT. The CDR3 here is CASSEFGQPLYSNQPQHF. CDR3 in DNA: TGTGCCAGCAGTGAATTCGGACAGCCGCTGTATAGCAATCAGCCCCAGCATTTT.

This clone showed up just a few times. The chain has TRBV29-1 and TRBJ2-1, with a possible D match to TRBD1 (6 bases). V lost 6 bases and J 3 bases, leaving 15 bases between the germline ends. The CDR3 covers 14 residues. Germline CDR1 is SQVTM and CDR2 is ANQGSEA. This CDR3 is CSVTQQGLYNEQFF. CDR3 sequence (DNA): TGCAGCGTCACCCAGCAGGGGCTCTACAATGAGCAGTTCTTC.

This clone was observed a handful of times. This chain links TRBV28 with TRBJ1-5; 9 bases align to TRBD1. The CDR3 extends over 14 amino acids. V lost 7 bases to trimming and J lost 5 bases; unmatched junction nucleotides: 6. CDR1 and CDR2 (germline): MDHEN, SYDVKM. CDR3 residues: CASTRDRAHQPQHF. The CDR3 DNA reads as TGTGCCAGCACCAGGGACAGGGCACATCAGCCCCAGCATTTT.

This clone appeared a few times. J is TRBJ1-1 and V is TRBV7-2; D gene ambiguous. This CDR3 has 13 amino acids. Trimming removed 4 bases at V and 1 base at J, with 7 bases between. Germline CDR1 is SGHTA and CDR2 is FQGNSA. The chain's CDR3 is CASSSSTNTEAFF. The CDR3 DNA reads as TGTGCCAGCAGCTCCTCGACGAACACTGAAGCTTTCTTT.

The chain couples TRBV30 to TRBJ2-7; D possibly corresponds to TRBD2 (5 bases). The V gene's germline CDR1 is GTSNPN and CDR2 SVGIG (reference sequence). The CDR3 is 11 amino acids. V dropped 5 bases and J dropped 7 bases, with 12 bases sitting between them. CDR3 sequence: CAWEGPREQYF. As DNA, the CDR3 is TGTGCCTGGGAGGGCCCTCGGGAGCAGTACTTC.

This clone was recorded at least ten times. The chain couples TRBV30 to TRBJ2-7; D may be TRBD2 (5 bases). The CDR3 loop spans 13 amino acids. Per the germline V gene, CDR1 is GTSNPN and CDR2 is SVGIG (reference sequence). V lost 7 bases and J 5 bases, leaving 18 bases between the germline ends. The CDR3 nucleotides read TGTGCCTTCTCTCGGACTTACCTGGACGAGCAGTACTTC. This codes for CAFSRTYLDEQYF. The variable domain in full, with the rest retrieved from reference TRBV30 and TRBJ2-7, is SQTIHQWPATLVQPVGSPLSLECTVEGTSNPNLYWYRQAAGRGLQLLFYSVGIGQISSEVPQNLSASRPQDRQFILSSKKLLLSDSGFYLCAFSRTYLDEQYFGPGTRLTVT.

The chain employs TRBV13 and TRBJ2-4; either TRBD1 or TRBD2 may supply D (6 bases each). V dropped 4 bases and J dropped 7 bases, with 14 bases sitting between them. This CDR3 region has 14 residues. CDR1 and CDR2 from the germline V gene are PRHDT and FYEKMQ (reference sequence). Here the CDR3 reads CASSSRRGENIQYF. As DNA, the CDR3 is TGTGCCAGCAGCTCCCGGAGGGGGGAGAACATTCAGTACTTC.

The chain carries TRBV27 and TRBJ2-1; tentatively, D is TRBD2 (5 bases). Germline V gene data show CDR1 as MNHEY and CDR2 as SMNVEV (reference sequence). The CDR3 covers 15 residues. With 5 bases removed from V and 2 bases from J, the gap between germline ends came to 13 bases. The CDR3 DNA follows: TGTGCCAGCAGTACCCGGACCGGGACCTACAATGAGCAGTTCTTC. Protein sequence: CASSTRTGTYNEQFF.

The V call is TRBV5-1, the J call TRBJ2-1; 16 nucleotides align to TRBD2. The V gene's germline CDR1 is SGHRS and CDR2 YFSETQ. CDR3 length: 17 amino acids. V shed 4 bases, J shed 7 bases, and the junction held 8 bases outside the gene matches. This CDR3 is CASSLGPGLAGGNEQFF. The CDR3 DNA sequence: TGCGCCAGCAGCCTCGGACCGGGACTAGCGGGAGGGAATGAGCAGTTCTTC.

The chain is built from TRBV4-2 and TRBJ2-1; D is ambiguous. This CDR3 comprises 14 residues. V was shortened by 1 base and J by 5 bases, with 9 bases between the two germline ends. Germline V gene lookup returns CDR1 LGHNA and CDR2 YNFKEQ. This CDR3 reads CASSQVASNNEQFF. The DNA for the CDR3 is TGTGCCAGCAGCCAAGTGGCTTCAAACAATGAGCAGTTCTTC.

The chain employs TRBV2 and TRBJ2-7; 7 nucleotides agree with TRBD1. The CDR3 sequence is 13 residues long. The germline V gene has CDR1 SNHLY and CDR2 FYNNEI. V trimming: 5 bases; J trimming: 3 bases; junction bases outside the gene matches: 4. CDR3 residues: CASSQGQLYEQYF. CDR3 in DNA: TGTGCCAGCAGTCAGGGACAGCTCTACGAGCAGTACTTC. The full variable domain, with the rest looked up from reference TRBV2 and TRBJ2-7, is EPEVTQTPSHQVTQMGQEVILRCVPISNHLYFYWYRQILGQKVEFLVSFYNNEISEKSEIFDDQFSVERPDGSNFTLKIRSTKLEDSAMYFCASSQGQLYEQYFGPGTRLTVT.

This clone was picked up a small number of times. Other DNA sequences within the sample encode an identical CDR3. The chain combines TRBV2 with TRBJ2-3; TRBD2 matches at 11 bases. The CDR3 covers 15 residues. The germline V gene has CDR1 SNHLY and CDR2 FYNNEI. V gave up 6 bases and J gave up 0 bases; unmatched junction bases: 2. The CDR3 sequence is CASRGTSGSTDTQYF. CDR3 DNA sequence: TGTGCCAGCAGGGGGACTAGCGGTAGCACAGATACGCAGTATTTT.

The V call is TRBV6-1, the J call TRBJ1-1; D ambiguous. The CDR3 spans 15 residues. CDR1 and CDR2 from the germline V gene are MNHNS and SASEGT. The V gene lost 2 bases and the J gene lost 2 bases, with 12 bases spanning the gap. The CDR3 sequence: CASSEKVSLNTEAFF. The DNA for the CDR3 is TGTGCCAGCAGTGAAAAGGTCAGCCTCAACACTGAAGCTTTCTTT.

The chain couples TRBV10-3 to TRBJ2-7; D is possibly TRBD1 (6 bases). V shed 6 bases and J shed 3 bases, with 12 bases lying between them. This CDR3 spans 13 amino acids. Germline CDR1 is ENHRY and CDR2 is SYGVKD. The chain's CDR3 is CAIRVTGSYEQYF. In nucleotides, the CDR3 is TGTGCCATCAGGGTCACAGGGAGCTACGAGCAGTACTTC.

This clone was detected a few times. The CDR3 region has the DNA TGTGCCAGTAGTGCCCCGGGAGCCGAGACCCAGTACTTC. Translation gives CASSAPGAETQYF. The chain employs TRBV19 and TRBJ2-5; tentative D call: TRBD2 (6 bases). Germline CDR1 is LNHDA and CDR2 is SQIVND (reference sequence). Trimming removed 5 bases at V and 5 bases at J, with 12 bases between. There are 13 residues in the CDR3.

The chain combines TRBV30 with TRBJ2-3, with D unclear. CDR1 is GTSNPN, CDR2 SVGIG, per germline (reference sequence). V lost 3 bases and J 0 bases, leaving 10 bases between the germline ends. CDR3 length: 14 residues. The CDR3 here is CAWSHAASTDTQYF. The CDR3 DNA reads TGTGCCTGGAGCCATGCTGCTAGCACAGATACGCAGTATTTT.

The chain joins TRBV30 to TRBJ1-2, with unresolved D. Germline assignment: CDR1 GTSNPN and CDR2 SVGIG (reference sequence). The CDR3 is 11 residues long. Trimming stripped 1 base from V and 3 bases from J, with 3 bases between. The CDR3 DNA is TGTGCCTGGAGTGGCGACTATGGCTACACCTTC. Its translation is CAWSGDYGYTF.

The chain uses TRBV4-1 and TRBJ2-7; 8 bases align to TRBD1. Germline assignment: CDR1 MGHRA and CDR2 YSYEKL. The V and J ends lost 3 bases and 3 bases, in that order; junction bases with no gene match: 13. CDR3 length equals 17 residues. CDR3 protein: CASSHFTPGQADYEQYF. The CDR3 bases are TGCGCCAGCAGCCATTTTACTCCGGGACAGGCCGACTACGAGCAGTACTTC.

The CDR3 region has the DNA TGCGCCAGCAGCCAAGAGAGGGTGGGCAGGGCCCTGGACATTCAGTACTTC. Amino acids: CASSQERVGRALDIQYF. V gene TRBV4-1 combines with J gene TRBJ2-4, with D possibly being TRBD1 or TRBD2 (5 bases each). Germline values: CDR1 MGHRA, CDR2 YSYEKL. The CDR3 runs 17 residues. Trimming pared 0 bases from V and 8 bases from J, leaving 20 bases between.

The V call is TRBV4-1, the J call TRBJ1-5, with 7 bases lining up with TRBD1. CDR3 size: 14 residues. Germline CDR1 and CDR2: MGHRA and YSYEKL. The ends lost 8 bases at V and 5 bases at J; junction bases unmatched: 9. The CDR3 DNA follows: TGCGCCAGCGGAGACAGGGCGGGGGATCAGCCCCAGCATTTT. Translating gives CASGDRAGDQPQHF.

This clone showed up just a few times. The V call is TRBV19, the J call TRBJ1-5; TRBD1 aligns across 7 bases. J gave up 6 bases and V 5 bases, and 7 bases lay outside the gene matches. The CDR3 spans 14 residues. Germline assignment: CDR1 LNHDA and CDR2 SQIVND (reference sequence). CDR3 residues: CASSDDRASQPQHF. CDR3 sequence (DNA): TGTGCCAGTAGTGACGACAGGGCGAGTCAGCCCCAGCATTTT. Full variable domain (missing parts from reference TRBV19 and TRBJ1-5): DGGITQSPKYLFRKEGQNVTLSCEQNLNHDAMYWYRQDPGQGLRLIYYSQIVNDFQKGDIAEGYSVSREKKESFPLTVTSAQKNPTAFYLCASSDDRASQPQHFGDGTRLSIL.

This clone was seen a few times. The V gene is TRBV28, the J gene TRBJ2-3; D is unresolved. The germline gives CDR1 MDHEN, CDR2 SYDVKM. CDR3 length: 13 amino acids. V was trimmed by 3 bases and J by 8 bases, leaving 12 bases between them. The CDR3 spells CASSFMADITQYF. CDR3 in DNA: TGTGCCAGCAGTTTCATGGCAGATATTACGCAGTATTTT.